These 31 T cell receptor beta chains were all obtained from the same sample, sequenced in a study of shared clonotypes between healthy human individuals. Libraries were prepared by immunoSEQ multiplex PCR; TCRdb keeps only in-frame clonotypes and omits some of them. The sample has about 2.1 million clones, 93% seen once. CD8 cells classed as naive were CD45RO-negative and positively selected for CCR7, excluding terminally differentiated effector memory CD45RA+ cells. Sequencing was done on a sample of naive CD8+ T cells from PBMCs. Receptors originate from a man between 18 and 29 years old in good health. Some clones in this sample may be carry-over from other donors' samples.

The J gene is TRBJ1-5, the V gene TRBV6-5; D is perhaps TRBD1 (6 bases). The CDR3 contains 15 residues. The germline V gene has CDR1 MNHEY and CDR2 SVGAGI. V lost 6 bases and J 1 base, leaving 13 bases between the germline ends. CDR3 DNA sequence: TGTGCCAGCAGCCACAGGGAGGTGAGCAATCAGCCCCAGCATTTT. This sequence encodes CASSHREVSNQPQHF.

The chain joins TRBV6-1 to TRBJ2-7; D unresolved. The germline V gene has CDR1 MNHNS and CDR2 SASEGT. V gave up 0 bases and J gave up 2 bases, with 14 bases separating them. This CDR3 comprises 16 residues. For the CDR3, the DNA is TGTGCCAGCAGTGAAGCGGGCAATTTCGCTACCTACGAGCAGTACTTC. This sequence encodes CASSEAGNFATYEQYF.

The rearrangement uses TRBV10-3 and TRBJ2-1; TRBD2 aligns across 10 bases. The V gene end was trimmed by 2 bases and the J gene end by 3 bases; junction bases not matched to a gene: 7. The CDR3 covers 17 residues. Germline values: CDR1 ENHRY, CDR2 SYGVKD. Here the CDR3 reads CAISEKLAGAIYNEQFF. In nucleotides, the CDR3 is TGTGCCATCAGTGAGAAGCTAGCGGGAGCTATCTACAATGAGCAGTTCTTC.

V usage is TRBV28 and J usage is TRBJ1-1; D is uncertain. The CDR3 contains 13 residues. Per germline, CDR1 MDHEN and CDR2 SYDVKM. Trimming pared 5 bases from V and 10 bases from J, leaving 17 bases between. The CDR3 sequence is CASSPQTNLRAFF. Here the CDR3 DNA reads TGTGCCAGCAGTCCCCAGACAAACCTGAGAGCTTTCTTT.

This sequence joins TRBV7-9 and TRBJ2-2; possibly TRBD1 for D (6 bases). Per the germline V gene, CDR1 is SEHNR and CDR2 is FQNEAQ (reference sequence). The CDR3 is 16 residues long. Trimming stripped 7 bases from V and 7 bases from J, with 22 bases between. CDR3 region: CASINPGQAKVGELFF. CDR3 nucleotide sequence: TGTGCCAGCATCAATCCGGGACAAGCGAAAGTCGGGGAGCTGTTTTTT.

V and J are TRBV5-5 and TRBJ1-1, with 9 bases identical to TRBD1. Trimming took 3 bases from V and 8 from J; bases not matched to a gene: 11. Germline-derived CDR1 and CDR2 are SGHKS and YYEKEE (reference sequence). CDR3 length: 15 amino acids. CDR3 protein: CASSWGDRDREEAFF. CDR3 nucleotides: TGTGCCAGCAGCTGGGGAGACCGGGACAGGGAAGAAGCTTTCTTT.

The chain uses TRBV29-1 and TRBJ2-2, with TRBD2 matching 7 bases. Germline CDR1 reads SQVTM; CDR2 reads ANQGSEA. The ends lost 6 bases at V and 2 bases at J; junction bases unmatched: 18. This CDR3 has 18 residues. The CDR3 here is CSVILRMGGHGNTGELFF. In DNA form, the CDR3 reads TGCAGCGTGATTCTTCGGATGGGAGGGCATGGCAACACCGGGGAGCTGTTTTTT.

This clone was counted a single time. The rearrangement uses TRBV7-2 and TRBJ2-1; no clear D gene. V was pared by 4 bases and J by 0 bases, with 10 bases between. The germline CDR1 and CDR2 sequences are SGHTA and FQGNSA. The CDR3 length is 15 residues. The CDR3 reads CASSSASSSYNEQFF. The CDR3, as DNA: TGTGCCAGCAGCTCAGCCTCGAGCTCCTACAATGAGCAGTTCTTC.

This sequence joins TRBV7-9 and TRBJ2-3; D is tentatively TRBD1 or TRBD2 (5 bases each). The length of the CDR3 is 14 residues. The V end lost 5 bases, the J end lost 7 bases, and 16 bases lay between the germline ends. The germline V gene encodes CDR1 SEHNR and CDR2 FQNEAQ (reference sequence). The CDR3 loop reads CASSEGPGTYTQYF. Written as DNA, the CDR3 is TGTGCCAGCAGCGAGGGACCAGGCACGTATACGCAGTATTTT. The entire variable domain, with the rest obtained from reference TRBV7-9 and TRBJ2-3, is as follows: DTGVSQNPRHKITKRGQNVTFRCDPISEHNRLYWYRQTLGQGPEFLTYFQNEAQLEKSRLLSDRFSAERPKGSFSTLEIQRTEQGDSAMYLCASSEGPGTYTQYFGPGTRLTVL.

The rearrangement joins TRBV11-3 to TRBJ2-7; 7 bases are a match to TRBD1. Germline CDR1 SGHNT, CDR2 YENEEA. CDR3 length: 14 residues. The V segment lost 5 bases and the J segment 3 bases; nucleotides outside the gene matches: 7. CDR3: CASSTRTGDYEQYF. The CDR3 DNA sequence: TGTGCCAGCAGCACACGAACAGGGGACTACGAGCAGTACTTC.

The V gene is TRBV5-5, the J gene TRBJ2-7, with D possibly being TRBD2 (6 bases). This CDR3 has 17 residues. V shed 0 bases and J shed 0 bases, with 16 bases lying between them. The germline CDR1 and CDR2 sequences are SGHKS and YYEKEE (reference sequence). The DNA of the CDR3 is TGTGCCAGCAGCTTGGAATGGTGGCGGGAAAGCTCCTACGAGCAGTACTTC. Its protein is CASSLEWWRESSYEQYF.

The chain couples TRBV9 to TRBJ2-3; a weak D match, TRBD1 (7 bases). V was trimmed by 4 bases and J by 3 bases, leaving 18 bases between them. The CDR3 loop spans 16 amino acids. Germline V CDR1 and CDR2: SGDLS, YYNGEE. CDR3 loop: CASSSGGQGGTDTQYF. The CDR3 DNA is TGTGCCAGCAGCTCAGGGGGGCAGGGTGGAACAGATACGCAGTATTTT. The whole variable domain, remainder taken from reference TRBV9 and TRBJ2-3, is DSGVTQTPKHLITATGQRVTLRCSPRSGDLSVYWYQQSLDQGLQFLIQYYNGEERAKGNILERFSAQQFPDLHSELNLSSLELGDSALYFCASSSGGQGGTDTQYFGPGTRLTVL.

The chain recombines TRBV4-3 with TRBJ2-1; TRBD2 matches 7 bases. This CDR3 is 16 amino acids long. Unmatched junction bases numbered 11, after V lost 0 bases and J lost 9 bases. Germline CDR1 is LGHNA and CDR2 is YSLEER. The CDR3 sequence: CASSQDFTGGGAEQFF. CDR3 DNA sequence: TGCGCCAGCAGCCAAGATTTTACGGGGGGAGGCGCTGAGCAGTTCTTC.

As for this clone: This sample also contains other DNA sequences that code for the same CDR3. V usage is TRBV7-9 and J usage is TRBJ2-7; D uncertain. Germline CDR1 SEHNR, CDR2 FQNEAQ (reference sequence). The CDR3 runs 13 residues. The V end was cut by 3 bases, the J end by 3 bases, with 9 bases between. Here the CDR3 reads CASSFLPNYEQYF. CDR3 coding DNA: TGTGCCAGCAGCTTTTTACCAAACTACGAGCAGTACTTC.

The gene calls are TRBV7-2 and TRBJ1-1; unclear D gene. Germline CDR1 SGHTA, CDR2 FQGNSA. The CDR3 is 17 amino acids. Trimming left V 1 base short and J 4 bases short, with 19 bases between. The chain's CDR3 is CASSLGGRFRLRTEAFF. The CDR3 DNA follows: TGTGCCAGCAGCTTAGGAGGCAGGTTCCGTCTGCGCACTGAAGCTTTCTTT. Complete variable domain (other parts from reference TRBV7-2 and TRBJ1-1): GAGVSQSPSNKVTEKGKDVELRCDPISGHTALYWYRQSLGQGLEFLIYFQGNSAPDKSGLPSDRFSAERTGGSVSTLTIQRTQQEDSAVYLCASSLGGRFRLRTEAFFGQGTRLTVV.

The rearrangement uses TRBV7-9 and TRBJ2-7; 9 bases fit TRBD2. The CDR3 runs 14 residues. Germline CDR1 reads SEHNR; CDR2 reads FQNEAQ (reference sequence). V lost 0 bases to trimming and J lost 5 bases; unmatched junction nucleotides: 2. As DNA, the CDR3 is TGTGCCAGCAGCTTAGCGCGGGGGGGCAACGAGCAGTACTTC. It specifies CASSLARGGNEQYF.

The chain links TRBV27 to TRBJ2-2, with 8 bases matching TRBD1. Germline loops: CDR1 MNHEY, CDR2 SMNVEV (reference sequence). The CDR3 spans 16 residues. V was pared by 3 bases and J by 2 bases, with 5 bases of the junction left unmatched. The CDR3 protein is CASSFVPGGNTGELFF. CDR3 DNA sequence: TGTGCCAGCAGTTTCGTCCCAGGGGGCAACACCGGGGAGCTGTTTTTT.

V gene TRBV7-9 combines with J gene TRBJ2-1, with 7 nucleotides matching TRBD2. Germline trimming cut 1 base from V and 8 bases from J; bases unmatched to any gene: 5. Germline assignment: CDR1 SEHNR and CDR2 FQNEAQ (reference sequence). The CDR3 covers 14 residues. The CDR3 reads CASSLGGRVHEQFF. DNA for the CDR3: TGTGCCAGCAGCTTAGGCGGGAGAGTTCATGAGCAGTTCTTC.

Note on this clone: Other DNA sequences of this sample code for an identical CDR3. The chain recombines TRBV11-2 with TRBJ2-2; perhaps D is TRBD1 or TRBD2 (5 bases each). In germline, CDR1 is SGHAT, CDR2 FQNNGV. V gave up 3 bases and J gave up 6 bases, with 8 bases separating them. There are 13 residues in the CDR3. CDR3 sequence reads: CASSLGRAGELFF. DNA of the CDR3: TGTGCCAGCAGCTTGGGGCGGGCCGGGGAGCTGTTTTTT.

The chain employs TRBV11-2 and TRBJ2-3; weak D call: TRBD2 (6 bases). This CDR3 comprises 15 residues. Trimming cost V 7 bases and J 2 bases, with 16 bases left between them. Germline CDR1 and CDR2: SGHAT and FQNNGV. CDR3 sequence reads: CASTPGAGFTDTQYF. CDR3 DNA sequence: TGTGCCAGCACCCCCGGGGCGGGGTTCACAGATACGCAGTATTTT.

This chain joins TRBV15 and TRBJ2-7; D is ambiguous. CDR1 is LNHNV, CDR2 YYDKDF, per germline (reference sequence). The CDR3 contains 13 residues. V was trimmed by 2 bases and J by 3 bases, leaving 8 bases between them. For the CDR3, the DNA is TGTGCCACCAGCAGATACAGAGACTACGAGCAGTACTTC. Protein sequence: CATSRYRDYEQYF.

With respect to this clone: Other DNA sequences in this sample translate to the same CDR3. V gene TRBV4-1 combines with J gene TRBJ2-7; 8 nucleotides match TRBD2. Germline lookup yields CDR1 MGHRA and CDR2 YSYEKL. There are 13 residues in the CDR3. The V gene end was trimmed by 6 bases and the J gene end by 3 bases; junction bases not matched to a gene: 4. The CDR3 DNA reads TGCGCCAGCAGTCTCGGGAGGGACTACGAGCAGTACTTC. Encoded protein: CASSLGRDYEQYF.

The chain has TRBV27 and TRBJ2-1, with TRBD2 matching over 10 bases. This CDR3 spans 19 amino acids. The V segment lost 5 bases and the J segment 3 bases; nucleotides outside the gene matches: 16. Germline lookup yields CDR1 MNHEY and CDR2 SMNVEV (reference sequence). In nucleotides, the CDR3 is TGTGCCAGCAGTACCCGGGACCCAGGAGCGGGAGGGATCTACAATGAGCAGTTCTTC. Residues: CASSTRDPGAGGIYNEQFF.

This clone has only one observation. Written as DNA, the CDR3 is TGTGCCAGCAGCTTGGCAGGGACCCTTAGCACAGATACGCAGTATTTT. It encodes CASSLAGTLSTDTQYF. This rearrangement joins TRBV5-4 to TRBJ2-3, with D possibly called TRBD1 or TRBD2 (5 bases each). CDR3 length equals 16 residues. CDR1 and CDR2 (germline): SGHNT, YYREEE (reference sequence). With 0 bases removed from V and 0 bases from J, the gap between germline ends came to 11 bases. Supplemented by reference TRBV5-4 and TRBJ2-3, the full variable domain reads ETGVTQSPTHLIKTRGQQVTLRCSSQSGHNTVSWYQQALGQGPQFIFQYYREEENGRGNFPPRFSGLQFPNYSSELNVNALELDDSALYLCASSLAGTLSTDTQYFGPGTRLTVL.

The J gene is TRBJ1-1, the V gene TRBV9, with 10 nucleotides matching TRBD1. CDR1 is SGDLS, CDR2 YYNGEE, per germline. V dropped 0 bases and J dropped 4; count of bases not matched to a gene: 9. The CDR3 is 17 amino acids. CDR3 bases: TGTGCCAGCAGCGTAGTGAGAGGGAGGACAGGGGGCACTGAAGCTTTCTTT. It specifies CASSVVRGRTGGTEAFF.

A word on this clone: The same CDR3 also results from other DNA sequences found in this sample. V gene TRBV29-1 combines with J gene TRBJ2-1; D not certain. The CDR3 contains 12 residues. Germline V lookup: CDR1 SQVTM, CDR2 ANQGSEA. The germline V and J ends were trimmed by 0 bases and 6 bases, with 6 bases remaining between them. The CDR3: CSVEDRVNEQFF. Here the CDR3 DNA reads TGCAGCGTTGAAGATCGGGTCAATGAGCAGTTCTTC.

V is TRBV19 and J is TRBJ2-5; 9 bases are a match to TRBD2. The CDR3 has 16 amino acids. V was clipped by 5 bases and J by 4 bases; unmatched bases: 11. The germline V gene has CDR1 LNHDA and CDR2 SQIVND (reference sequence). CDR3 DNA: TGTGCCAGTAGTCTTCTTGCGGGAGGGATAGGAGAGACCCAGTACTTC. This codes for CASSLLAGGIGETQYF.

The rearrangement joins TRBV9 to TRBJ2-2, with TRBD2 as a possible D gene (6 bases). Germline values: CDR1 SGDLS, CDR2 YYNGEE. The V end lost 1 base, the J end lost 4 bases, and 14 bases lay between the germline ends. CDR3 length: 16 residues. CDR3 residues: CASSVLSGLRTGELFF. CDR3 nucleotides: TGTGCCAGCAGCGTACTCAGCGGGCTCCGCACCGGGGAGCTGTTTTTT.

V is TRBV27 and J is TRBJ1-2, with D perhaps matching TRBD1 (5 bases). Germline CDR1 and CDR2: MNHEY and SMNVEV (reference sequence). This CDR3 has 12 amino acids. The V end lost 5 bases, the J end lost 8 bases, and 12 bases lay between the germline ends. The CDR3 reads CASSMLGVGYTF. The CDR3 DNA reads TGTGCCAGCAGTATGTTAGGGGTAGGCTACACCTTC.

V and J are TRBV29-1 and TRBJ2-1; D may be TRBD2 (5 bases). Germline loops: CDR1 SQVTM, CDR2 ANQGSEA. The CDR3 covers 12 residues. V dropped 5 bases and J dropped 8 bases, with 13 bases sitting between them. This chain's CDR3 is CSVFRDSHEQFF. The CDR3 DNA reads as TGCAGCGTTTTCCGGGATAGCCATGAGCAGTTCTTC.

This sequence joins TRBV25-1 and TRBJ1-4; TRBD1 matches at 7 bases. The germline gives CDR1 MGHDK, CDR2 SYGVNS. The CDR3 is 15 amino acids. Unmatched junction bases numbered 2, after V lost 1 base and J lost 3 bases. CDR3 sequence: CASSEWTGANEKLFF. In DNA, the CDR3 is TGTGCCAGCAGTGAATGGACAGGAGCTAATGAAAAACTGTTTTTT.